The TCR beta chain under discussion was sequenced for a study of T cell changes during pregnancy in multiple sclerosis. This table comes from immunoSEQ multiplex PCR, and its TCRdb copy is limited to in-frame clones, with some not included. The sample has 70,000 to 95,000 clones, over 85% seen once; the top ten hold roughly 1.7%. The material was peripheral blood, obtained after pregnancy. The source is a female donor in good health, enrolled as a control in a pregnancy study.

In DNA, the CDR3 is TGTGCCAGCGGGCCAGAATCGACGGCGAACACTGAAGCTTTCTTT. Translating gives CASGPESTANTEAFF. The chain has TRBV6-1 and TRBJ1-1; no reliable D call. The germline V gene encodes CDR1 MNHNS and CDR2 SASEGT. V was pared by 8 bases and J by 1 base, with 17 bases between. The CDR3 extends over 15 amino acids.